These 20 T cell receptor beta chains were sequenced from one sample in a study of cytomegalovirus exposure and HLA in healthy donors. The PCR made use of 60 Vbeta and 13 Jbeta primers. The assay was immunoSEQ multiplex PCR, and TCRdb's table has in-frame clones only and misses some. Found here are some 98,000 clones, about 80% of them singletons; the top ten hold about 2%. Sequences were obtained from PBMCs. These TCRs come from a man in his forties or fifties in good health and CMV-seronegative.

This clone occurred once. The chain recombines TRBV6-1 with TRBJ1-5; 11 bases match TRBD1. V lost 6 bases, J lost 4 bases, and 2 bases stayed unmatched. The germline CDR1 and CDR2 sequences are MNHNS and SASEGT. The CDR3 loop spans 14 amino acids. CDR3 in amino acids: CASRGQGANQPQHF. The DNA for the CDR3 is TGTGCCAGCAGAGGACAGGGGGCTAATCAGCCCCAGCATTTT.

CDR3 loop: CATSRGQGSYEQYF. CDR3 nucleotides: TGTGCCACCAGCAGAGGACAGGGTTCCTACGAGCAGTACTTC. The V and J genes are TRBV15 and TRBJ2-7; TRBD1 matches at 7 bases. The junction had 1 base not matched to a gene; V was cut back by 1 base and J by 1 base. From germline, CDR1 is LNHNV and CDR2 YYDKDF (reference sequence). The CDR3 is 14 amino acids.

The chain has TRBV30 and TRBJ1-1, with 10 positions matching TRBD1. CDR3 size: 12 residues. V dropped 5 bases and J dropped 3; count of bases not matched to a gene: 0. Germline V gene lookup returns CDR1 GTSNPN and CDR2 SVGIG (reference sequence). CDR3 protein: CAWGQGDTEAFF. CDR3 nucleotide sequence: TGTGCCTGGGGACAGGGGGACACTGAAGCTTTCTTT. Full variable domain (rest looked up from reference TRBV30 and TRBJ1-1): SQTIHQWPATLVQPVGSPLSLECTVEGTSNPNLYWYRQAAGRGLQLLFYSVGIGQISSEVPQNLSASRPQDRQFILSSKKLLLSDSGFYLCAWGQGDTEAFFGQGTRLTVV.

This chain connects TRBV10-3 to TRBJ1-4; possibly TRBD1 for D (6 bases). The ends were cut back, 2 bases at V and 0 bases at J, with 10 bases in the middle. Germline V lookup: CDR1 ENHRY, CDR2 SYGVKD. The CDR3 runs to 16 residues. CDR3 region: CAISETWTATNEKLFF. CDR3 DNA sequence: TGTGCCATCAGTGAGACCTGGACAGCAACTAATGAAAAACTGTTTTTT.

The chain joins TRBV10-1 to TRBJ2-3; no clear D gene. Germline CDR1 is WNHNN and CDR2 is SYGVQD (reference sequence). CDR3 length: 15 residues. Trimming shortened V by 10 bases and J by 2 bases, and 19 bases separated the two germline ends. CDR3 DNA sequence: TGCGCCACCGCCACGACAACCTCCTTCACAGATACGCAGTATTTT. This gives the protein CATATTTSFTDTQYF.

This clone was detected a few times. No DNA is shown, since the ends of the CDR3 on it are uncertain; the CDR3 is the one TCRdb lists. The rearrangement uses TRBV28 and TRBJ2-6; TRBD1, the D gene given by the table, was not confirmed from the DNA. Counting both end residues, the CDR3 totals 17 amino acids. Per germline, CDR1 MDHEN and CDR2 SYDVKM. The CDR3: CASSFLAGGQGANVLTF.

The chain employs TRBV29-1 and TRBJ2-5; the match to TRBD2 covers 8 bases. J gave up 2 bases and V 6 bases, and 8 bases lay outside the gene matches. The CDR3 has 14 amino acids. CDR1 is SQVTM and CDR2 is ANQGSEA in the germline V gene. This CDR3 reads CSVPGLVPQETQYF. The DNA for the CDR3 is TGCAGCGTACCGGGACTAGTGCCACAAGAGACCCAGTACTTC. The whole variable domain, filled in from reference TRBV29-1 and TRBJ2-5, reads SAVISQKPSRDICQRGTSLTIQCQVDSQVTMMFWYRQQPGQSLTLIATANQGSEATYESGFVIDKFPISRPNLTFSTLTVSNMSPEDSSIYLCSVPGLVPQETQYFGPGTRLLVL.

The chain has TRBV5-1 and TRBJ1-2; TRBD1 is a possible D gene (5 bases). The CDR3 sequence is 13 residues long. The V end was cut by 5 bases, the J end by 3 bases, with 11 bases between. CDR1 is SGHRS, CDR2 YFSETQ, per germline. In nucleotides, the CDR3 is TGCGCCAGCAGGGTAGGGGCGGACTATGGCTACACCTTC. Translating it yields CASRVGADYGYTF. The whole variable domain, remainder taken from reference TRBV5-1 and TRBJ1-2, is KAGVTQTPRYLIKTRGQQVTLSCSPISGHRSVSWYQQTPGQGLQFLFEYFSETQRNKGNFPGRFSGRQFSNSRSEMNVSTLELGDSALYLCASRVGADYGYTFGSGTRLTVV.

The chain joins TRBV19 to TRBJ2-2; D gene unclear. The CDR3 covers 14 residues. Trimming left V 5 bases short and J 5 bases short, with 12 bases between. CDR1 and CDR2 (germline): LNHDA, SQIVND (reference sequence). This CDR3 is CASSLRSVTGELFF. CDR3 bases: TGTGCCAGTAGTCTCCGGTCGGTGACCGGGGAGCTGTTTTTT. Complete variable domain (other parts from reference TRBV19 and TRBJ2-2): DGGITQSPKYLFRKEGQNVTLSCEQNLNHDAMYWYRQDPGQGLRLIYYSQIVNDFQKGDIAEGYSVSREKKESFPLTVTSAQKNPTAFYLCASSLRSVTGELFFGEGSRLTVL.

The CDR3 DNA reads TGCGCCAGCTCGGGACTAGCCTCCTACGAGCAGTACTTC. Translated: CASSGLASYEQYF. The chain combines TRBV10-2 with TRBJ2-7, with 9 bases matching TRBD2. The ends lost 8 bases at V and 0 bases at J; junction bases unmatched: 2. This CDR3 has 13 amino acids. Germline-derived CDR1 and CDR2 are WSHSY and SAAADI.

The chain couples TRBV30 to TRBJ1-5, with D maybe TRBD1 (6 bases). In germline, CDR1 is GTSNPN, CDR2 SVGIG (reference sequence). The CDR3 runs to 17 residues. V lost 7 bases to trimming and J lost 0 bases, with 22 bases between them. The CDR3 loop reads CAFNNGQIPYSNQPQHF. Written as DNA, the CDR3 is TGTGCCTTCAATAACGGACAGATACCTTATAGCAATCAGCCCCAGCATTTT.

The rearrangement uses TRBV2 and TRBJ2-1, with D possibly being TRBD2 (7 bases). The CDR3 is 15 residues long. Trimming took off 5 bases at V and 10 bases at J, with 21 bases between the two ends. Germline CDR1 and CDR2: SNHLY and FYNNEI. CDR3: CASSTSGGPLHEQFF. CDR3 nucleotides: TGTGCCAGCAGTACCTCGGGGGGCCCCTTACACGAGCAGTTCTTC.

This clone was seen a few times. This chain joins TRBV14 and TRBJ2-7; TRBD2 aligns across 7 bases. V shed 1 base, J shed 4 bases, and the junction held 10 bases outside the gene matches. The CDR3 has 16 amino acids. CDR1 and CDR2 from the germline V gene are SGHDN and FVKESK. CDR3 nucleotide sequence: TGTGCCAGCAGCCAAGGAACCTTGCGGGGGTTGTACGAGCAGTACTTC. This sequence encodes CASSQGTLRGLYEQYF.

CDR3 DNA: TGCGCCAGCAGCGGACTAGCGCTTGAGACCCAGTACTTC. Translating it yields CASSGLALETQYF. The V gene is TRBV5-1, the J gene TRBJ2-5, with 9 nucleotides matching TRBD2. V trimming: 4 bases; J trimming: 5 bases; junction bases outside the gene matches: 3. Germline V gives CDR1 SGHRS, CDR2 YFSETQ. The CDR3 extends over 13 amino acids.

This chain joins TRBV18 and TRBJ2-7; D remains ambiguous. The V gene's germline CDR1 is KGHSH and CDR2 LQKENI. The CDR3 extends over 13 amino acids. With 5 bases removed from V and 2 bases from J, the gap between germline ends came to 10 bases. The CDR3 reads CASSDRVTYEQYF. CDR3 nucleotide sequence: TGTGCCAGCTCAGACCGGGTTACCTACGAGCAGTACTTC. Complete variable domain (other parts from reference TRBV18 and TRBJ2-7): NAGVMQNPRHLVRRRGQEARLRCSPMKGHSHVYWYRQLPEEGLKFMVYLQKENIIDESGMPKERFSAEFPKEGPSILRIQQVVRGDSAAYFCASSDRVTYEQYFGPGTRLTVT.

This rearrangement joins TRBV4-3 to TRBJ2-3, with 7 bases matching TRBD1. The CDR3 runs to 16 residues. The germline V gene has CDR1 LGHNA and CDR2 YSLEER. The V segment lost 0 bases and the J segment 2 bases; nucleotides outside the gene matches: 5. The CDR3 DNA follows: TGCGCCAGCAGCCAAGACCCAGGGGGTCTCACAGATACGCAGTATTTT. Its protein product is CASSQDPGGLTDTQYF.

This clone was seen a handful of times. The V call is TRBV7-2, the J call TRBJ1-3, with D unclear. Per germline, CDR1 SGHTA and CDR2 FQGNSA. The CDR3 consists of 14 residues. Trimming removed 4 bases from V and 0 bases from J, with 7 bases in between. CDR3 coding DNA: TGTGCCAGCAGCTCACAAAGCTCTGGAAACACCATATATTTT. Amino acid sequence: CASSSQSSGNTIYF.

This sequence joins TRBV4-3 and TRBJ1-1; 7 positions agree with TRBD1. Germline trimming cut 2 bases from V and 7 bases from J; bases unmatched to any gene: 7. The CDR3 consists of 14 residues. Per the germline V gene, CDR1 is LGHNA and CDR2 is YSLEER. The CDR3: CASSQLLQGDEAFF. The DNA of the CDR3 is TGCGCCAGCAGCCAATTACTCCAGGGGGATGAAGCTTTCTTT.

The genes are TRBV7-3 and TRBJ1-6; the match to TRBD1 covers 7 bases. The CDR3 contains 15 residues. Trimming cost V 3 bases and J 7 bases; bases outside gene matches: 6. From germline, CDR1 is SGHTA and CDR2 FQGTGA. CDR3 protein: CASSFNPGQNSPLHF. The CDR3 DNA reads TGTGCCAGCAGCTTCAATCCGGGACAGAATTCACCCCTCCACTTT.

V and J are TRBV30 and TRBJ2-1, with 14 nucleotides matching TRBD2. Germline assignment: CDR1 GTSNPN and CDR2 SVGIG (reference sequence). The CDR3 is made up of 18 amino acids. Unmatched junction bases numbered 9, after V lost 5 bases and J lost 0 bases. The CDR3 DNA is TGTGCCTGGGGGACCGGGACTAGCGGGGGACGCTCCTACAATGAGCAGTTCTTC. It codes for CAWGTGTSGGRSYNEQFF.